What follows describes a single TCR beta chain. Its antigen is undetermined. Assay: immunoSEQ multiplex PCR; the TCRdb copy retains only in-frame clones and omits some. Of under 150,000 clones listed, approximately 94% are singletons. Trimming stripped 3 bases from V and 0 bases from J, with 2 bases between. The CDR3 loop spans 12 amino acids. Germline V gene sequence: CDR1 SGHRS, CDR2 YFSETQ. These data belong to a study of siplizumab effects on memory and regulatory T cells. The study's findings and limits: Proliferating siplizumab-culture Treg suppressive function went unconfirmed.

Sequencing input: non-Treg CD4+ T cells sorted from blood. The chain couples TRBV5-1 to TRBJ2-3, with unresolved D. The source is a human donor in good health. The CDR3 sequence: CASSSSTDTQYF. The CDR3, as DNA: TGCGCCAGCAGCTCTAGCACAGATACGCAGTATTTT.